This T cell receptor (beta chain) originates from a study of cytomegalovirus exposure and HLA in healthy donors. TCRdb's table, derived via immunoSEQ multiplex PCR, lists solely in-frame clones and lacks some. The sample carries 50,000 to 65,000 clones, around 95% recorded once. CDR3 length: 18 residues. V was pared by 3 bases and J by 3 bases, with 24 bases between. Germline assignment: CDR1 LGHNT and CDR2 FRNRAP. The source is a woman aged 18-29 years in good health and CMV-seropositive. The specimen sequenced was PBMCs. The chain carries TRBV12-5 and TRBJ2-7, with D tentatively TRBD1 (6 bases). CDR3 in amino acids: CASGLHEPGTQGNYEQYF. CDR3 DNA sequence: TGTGCTAGTGGTTTACACGAGCCCGGGACCCAGGGGAACTACGAGCAGTACTTC.